The following is a T cell receptor (beta chain) sequence with its context. The data belong to a study of blood T cell repertoires in COVID-19. For the study at large: Samples came from the United States, Italy and Spain, spanning acute and convalescent COVID-19. Sample material is recorded as cDNA or gDNA derived from T cells, B-cell-depleted T cells, or PBMCs.

Germline CDR1 is SGHDT and CDR2 is YYEEEE. This CDR3 has 15 amino acids. Deletions cut 5 bases from V and 5 bases from J, with 20 bases between. Profiled with immunoSEQ multiplex PCR; TCRdb holds only in-frame clones, not every one. The sample consists of more than 250,000 clones, around 90% of them appearing once. The sequenced sample consisted of PBMCs or T cells enriched from blood (not recorded which). The receptor was derived from a woman aged 18-29 years with acute COVID-19. This chain joins TRBV5-6 and TRBJ2-7, with TRBD1 as a possible D gene (6 bases). CDR3 bases: TGTGCCAGCAGTCTCTTACAGGGTAGGGTCCACGAGCAGTACTTC. It encodes CASSLLQGRVHEQYF.